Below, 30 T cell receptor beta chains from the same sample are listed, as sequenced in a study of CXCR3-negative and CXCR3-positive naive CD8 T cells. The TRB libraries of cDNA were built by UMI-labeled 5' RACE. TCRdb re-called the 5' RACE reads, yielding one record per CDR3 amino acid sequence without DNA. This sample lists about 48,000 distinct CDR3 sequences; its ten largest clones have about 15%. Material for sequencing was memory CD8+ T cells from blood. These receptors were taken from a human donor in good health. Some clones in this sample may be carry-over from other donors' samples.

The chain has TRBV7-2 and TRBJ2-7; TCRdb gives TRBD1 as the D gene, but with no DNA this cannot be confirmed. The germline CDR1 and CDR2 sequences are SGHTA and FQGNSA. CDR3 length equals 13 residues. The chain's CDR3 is CASSFGQEYEQYF.

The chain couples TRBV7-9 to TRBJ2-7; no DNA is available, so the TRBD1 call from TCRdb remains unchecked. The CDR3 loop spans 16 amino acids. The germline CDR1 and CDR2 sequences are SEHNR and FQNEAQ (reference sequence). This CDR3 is CASSLDPGTGEYEQYF.

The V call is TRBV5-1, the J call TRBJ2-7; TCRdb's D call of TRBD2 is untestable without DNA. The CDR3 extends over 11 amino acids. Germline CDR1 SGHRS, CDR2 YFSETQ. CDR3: CASREGYEQYF.

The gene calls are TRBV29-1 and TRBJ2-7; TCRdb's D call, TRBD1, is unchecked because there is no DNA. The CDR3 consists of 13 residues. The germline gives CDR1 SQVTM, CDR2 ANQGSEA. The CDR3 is CSVRTGGTYEQYF.

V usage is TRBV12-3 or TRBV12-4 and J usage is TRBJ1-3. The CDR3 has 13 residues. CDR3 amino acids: CASFGSSGNTIYF.

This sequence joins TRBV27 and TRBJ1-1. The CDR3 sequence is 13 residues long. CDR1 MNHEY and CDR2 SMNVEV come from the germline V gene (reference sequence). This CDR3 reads CASSLTANTEAFF.

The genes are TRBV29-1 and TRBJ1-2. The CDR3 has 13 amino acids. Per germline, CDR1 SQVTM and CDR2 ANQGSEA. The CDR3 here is CSVEDLLYYGYTF.

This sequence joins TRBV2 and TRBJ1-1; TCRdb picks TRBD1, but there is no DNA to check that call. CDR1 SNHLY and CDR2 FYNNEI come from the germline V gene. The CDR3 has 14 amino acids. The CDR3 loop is CASTLGTDQPEAFF.

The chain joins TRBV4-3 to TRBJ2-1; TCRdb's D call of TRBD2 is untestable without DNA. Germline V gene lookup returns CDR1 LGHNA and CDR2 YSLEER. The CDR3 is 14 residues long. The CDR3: CASSQGGQRGVRFF.

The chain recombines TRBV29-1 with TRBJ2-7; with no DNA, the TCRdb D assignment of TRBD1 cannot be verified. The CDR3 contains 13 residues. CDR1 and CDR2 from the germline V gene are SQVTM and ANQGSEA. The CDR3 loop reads CSVRGGYSYEQYF.

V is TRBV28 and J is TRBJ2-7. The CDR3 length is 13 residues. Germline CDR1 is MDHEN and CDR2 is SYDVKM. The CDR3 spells CASSLNLGNEQYF.

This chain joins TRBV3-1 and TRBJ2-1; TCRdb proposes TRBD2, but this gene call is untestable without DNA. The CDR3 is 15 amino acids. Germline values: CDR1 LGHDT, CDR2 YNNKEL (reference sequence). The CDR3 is CASSQGGGLPHEQFF.

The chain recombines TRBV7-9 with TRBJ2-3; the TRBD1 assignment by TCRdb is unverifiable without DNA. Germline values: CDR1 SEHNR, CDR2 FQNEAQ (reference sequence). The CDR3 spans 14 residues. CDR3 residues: CASSPLTSGDTQYF.

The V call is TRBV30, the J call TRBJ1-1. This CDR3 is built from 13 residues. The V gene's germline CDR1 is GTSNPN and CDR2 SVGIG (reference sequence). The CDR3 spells CAWNIKLNTEAFF. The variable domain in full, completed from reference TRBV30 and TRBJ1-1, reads SQTIHQWPATLVQPVGSPLSLECTVEGTSNPNLYWYRQAAGRGLQLLFYSVGIGQISSEVPQNLSASRPQDRQFILSSKKLLLSDSGFYLCAWNIKLNTEAFFGQGTRLTVV.

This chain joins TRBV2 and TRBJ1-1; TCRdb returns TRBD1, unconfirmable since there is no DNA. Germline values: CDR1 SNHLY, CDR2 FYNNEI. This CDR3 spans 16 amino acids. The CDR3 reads CASSGKKGVRDTEAFF.

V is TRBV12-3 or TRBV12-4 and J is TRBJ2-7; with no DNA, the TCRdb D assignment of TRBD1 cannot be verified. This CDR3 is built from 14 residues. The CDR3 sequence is CASSLEGYGVEQYF.

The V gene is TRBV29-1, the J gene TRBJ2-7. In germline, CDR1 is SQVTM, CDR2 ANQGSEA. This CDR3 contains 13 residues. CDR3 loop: CSVVGQSTYEQYF.

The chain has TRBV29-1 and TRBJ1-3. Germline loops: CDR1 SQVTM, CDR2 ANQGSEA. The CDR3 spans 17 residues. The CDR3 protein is CSVESFLDPANGNTIYF.

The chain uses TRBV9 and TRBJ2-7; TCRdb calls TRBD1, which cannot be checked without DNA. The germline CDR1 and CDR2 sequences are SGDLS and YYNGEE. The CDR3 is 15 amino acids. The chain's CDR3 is CASSVGGQGSREQYF.

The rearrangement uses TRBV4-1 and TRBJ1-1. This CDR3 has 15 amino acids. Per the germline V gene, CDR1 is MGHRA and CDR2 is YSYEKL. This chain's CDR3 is CASSQDSFVNTEAFF.

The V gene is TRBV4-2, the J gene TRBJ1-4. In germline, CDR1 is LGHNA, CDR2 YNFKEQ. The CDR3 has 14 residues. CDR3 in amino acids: CASSVSRFNEKLFF.

The CDR3 reads CSGLQQGTELFF. This chain joins TRBV29-1 and TRBJ2-2; TCRdb's D gene call, TRBD1, goes unchecked for lack of DNA. The CDR3 has 12 amino acids. Germline V CDR1 and CDR2: SQVTM, ANQGSEA.

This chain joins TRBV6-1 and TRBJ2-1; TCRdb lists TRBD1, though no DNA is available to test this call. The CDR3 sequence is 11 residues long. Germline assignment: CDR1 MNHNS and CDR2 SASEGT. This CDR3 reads CASDPGVEQFF.

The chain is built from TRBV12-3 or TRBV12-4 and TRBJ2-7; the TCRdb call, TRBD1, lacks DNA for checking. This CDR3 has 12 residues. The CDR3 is CASSLPGWEQYF.

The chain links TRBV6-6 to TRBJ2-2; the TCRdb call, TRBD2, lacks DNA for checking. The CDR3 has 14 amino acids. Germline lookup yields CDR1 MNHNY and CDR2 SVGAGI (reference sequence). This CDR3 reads CASSPTSEGGELFF.

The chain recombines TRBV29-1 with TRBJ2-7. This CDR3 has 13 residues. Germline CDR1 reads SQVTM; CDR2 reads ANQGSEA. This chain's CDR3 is CSVEDRNPYEQYF.

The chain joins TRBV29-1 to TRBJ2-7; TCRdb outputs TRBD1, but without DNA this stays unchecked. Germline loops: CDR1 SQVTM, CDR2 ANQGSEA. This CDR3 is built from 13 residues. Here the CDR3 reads CSVGEQGLHEQYF.

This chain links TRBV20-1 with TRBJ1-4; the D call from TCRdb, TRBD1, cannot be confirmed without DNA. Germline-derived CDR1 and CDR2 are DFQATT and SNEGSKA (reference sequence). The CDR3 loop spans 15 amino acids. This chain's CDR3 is CSAVDRGLTNEKLFF.

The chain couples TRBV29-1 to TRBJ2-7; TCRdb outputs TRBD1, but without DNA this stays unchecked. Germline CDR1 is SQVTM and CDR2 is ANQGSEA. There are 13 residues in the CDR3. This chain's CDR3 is CSVGQGDAYEQYF.

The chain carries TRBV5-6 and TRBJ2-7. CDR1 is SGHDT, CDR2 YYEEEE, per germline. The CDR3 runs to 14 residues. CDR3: CASSFGQGPYEQYF.